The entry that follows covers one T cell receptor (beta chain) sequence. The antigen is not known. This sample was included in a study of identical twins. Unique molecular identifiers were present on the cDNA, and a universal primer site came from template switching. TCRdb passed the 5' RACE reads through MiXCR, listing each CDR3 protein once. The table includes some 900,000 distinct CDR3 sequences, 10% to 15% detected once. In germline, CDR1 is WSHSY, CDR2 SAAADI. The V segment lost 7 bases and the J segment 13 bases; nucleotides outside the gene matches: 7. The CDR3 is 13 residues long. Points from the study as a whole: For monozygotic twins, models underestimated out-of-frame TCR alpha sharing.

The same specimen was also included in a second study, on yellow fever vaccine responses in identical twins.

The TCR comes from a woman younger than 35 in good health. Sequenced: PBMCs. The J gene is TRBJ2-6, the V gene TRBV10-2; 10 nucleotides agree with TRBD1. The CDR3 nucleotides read TGCGCCAGCACTCCCGGGACAGGGGTTGTCCTGACTTTC. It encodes CASTPGTGVVLTF.